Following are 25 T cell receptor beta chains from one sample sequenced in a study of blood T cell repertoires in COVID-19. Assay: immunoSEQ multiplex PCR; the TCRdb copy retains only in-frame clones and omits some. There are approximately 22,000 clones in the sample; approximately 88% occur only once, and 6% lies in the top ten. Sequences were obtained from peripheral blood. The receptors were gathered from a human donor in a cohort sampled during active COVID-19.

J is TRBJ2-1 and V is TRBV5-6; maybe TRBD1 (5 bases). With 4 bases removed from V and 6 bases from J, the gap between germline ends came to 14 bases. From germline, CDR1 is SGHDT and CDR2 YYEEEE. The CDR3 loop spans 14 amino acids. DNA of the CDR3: TGTGCCAGCAGCCTCATGGGGCTCCCCAATGAGCAGTTCTTC. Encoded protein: CASSLMGLPNEQFF.

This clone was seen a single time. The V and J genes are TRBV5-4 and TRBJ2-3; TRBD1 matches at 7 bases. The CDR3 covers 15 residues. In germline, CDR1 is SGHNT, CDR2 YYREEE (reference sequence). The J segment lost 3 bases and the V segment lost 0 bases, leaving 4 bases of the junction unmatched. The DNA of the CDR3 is TGTGCCAGCAGCTTGGCGGGACAGCAAACAGATACGCAGTATTTT. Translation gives CASSLAGQQTDTQYF.

The CDR3: CASQREAGSYNEQFF. In DNA, the CDR3 is TGTGCCAGCCAGCGGGAGGCCGGATCCTACAATGAGCAGTTCTTC. The chain carries TRBV2 and TRBJ2-1, with 9 nucleotides matching TRBD2. Germline V gene lookup returns CDR1 SNHLY and CDR2 FYNNEI. Unmatched junction bases numbered 6, after V lost 8 bases and J lost 1 base. This CDR3 comprises 15 residues.

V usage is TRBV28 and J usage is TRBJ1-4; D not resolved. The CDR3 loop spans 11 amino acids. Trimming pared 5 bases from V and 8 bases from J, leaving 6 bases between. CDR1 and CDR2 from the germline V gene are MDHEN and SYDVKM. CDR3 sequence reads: CASSNNEKLFF. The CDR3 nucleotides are TGTGCCAGCAGTAACAACGAAAAACTGTTTTTT. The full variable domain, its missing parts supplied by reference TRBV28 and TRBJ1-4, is DVKVTQSSRYLVKRTGEKVFLECVQDMDHENMFWYRQDPGLGLRLIYFSYDVKMKEKGDIPEGYSVSREKKERFSLILESASTNQTSMYLCASSNNEKLFFGSGTQLSVL.

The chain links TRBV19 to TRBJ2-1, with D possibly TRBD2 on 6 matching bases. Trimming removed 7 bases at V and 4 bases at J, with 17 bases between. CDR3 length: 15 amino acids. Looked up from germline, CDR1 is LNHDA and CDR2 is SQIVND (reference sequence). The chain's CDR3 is CASTAFGRGYNEQFF. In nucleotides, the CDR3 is TGTGCCAGTACCGCTTTCGGGAGAGGATACAATGAGCAGTTCTTC.

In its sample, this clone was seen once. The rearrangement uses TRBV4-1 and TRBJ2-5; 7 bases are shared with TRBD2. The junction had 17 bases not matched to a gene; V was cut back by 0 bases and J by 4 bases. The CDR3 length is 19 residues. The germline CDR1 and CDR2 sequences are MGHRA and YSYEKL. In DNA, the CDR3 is TGCGCCAGCAGCCAAGATTGGGAGGGAGCTAGCGGAGATTTAGAGACCCAGTACTTC. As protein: CASSQDWEGASGDLETQYF.

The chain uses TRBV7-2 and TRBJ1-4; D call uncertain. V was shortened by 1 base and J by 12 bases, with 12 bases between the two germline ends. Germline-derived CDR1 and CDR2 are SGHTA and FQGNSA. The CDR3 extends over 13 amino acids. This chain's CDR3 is CASSLGGRSELFF. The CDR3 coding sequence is TGTGCCAGCAGCTTAGGTGGGAGAAGTGAACTGTTTTTT. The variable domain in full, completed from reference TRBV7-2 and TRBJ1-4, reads GAGVSQSPSNKVTEKGKDVELRCDPISGHTALYWYRQSLGQGLEFLIYFQGNSAPDKSGLPSDRFSAERTGGSVSTLTIQRTQQEDSAVYLCASSLGGRSELFFGSGTQLSVL.

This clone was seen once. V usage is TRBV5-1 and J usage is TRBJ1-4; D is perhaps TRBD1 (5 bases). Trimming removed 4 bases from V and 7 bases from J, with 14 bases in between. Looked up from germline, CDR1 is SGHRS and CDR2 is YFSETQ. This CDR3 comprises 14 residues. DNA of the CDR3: TGCGCCAGCAGCACGGGGGGTCAGGGTGAAAAACTGTTTTTT. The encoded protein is CASSTGGQGEKLFF.

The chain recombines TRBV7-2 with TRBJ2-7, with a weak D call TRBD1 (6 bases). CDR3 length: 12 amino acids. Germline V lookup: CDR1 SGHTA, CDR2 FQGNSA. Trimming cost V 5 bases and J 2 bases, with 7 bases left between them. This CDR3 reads CASSPGAYEQYF. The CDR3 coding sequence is TGTGCCAGCAGCCCAGGGGCCTACGAGCAGTACTTC. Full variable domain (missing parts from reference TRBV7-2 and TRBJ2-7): GAGVSQSPSNKVTEKGKDVELRCDPISGHTALYWYRQSLGQGLEFLIYFQGNSAPDKSGLPSDRFSAERTGGSVSTLTIQRTQQEDSAVYLCASSPGAYEQYFGPGTRLTVT.

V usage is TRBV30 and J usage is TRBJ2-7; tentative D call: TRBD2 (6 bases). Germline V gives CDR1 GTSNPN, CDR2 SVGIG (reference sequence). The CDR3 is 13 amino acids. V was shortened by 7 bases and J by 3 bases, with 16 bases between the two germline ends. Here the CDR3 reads CASSSDKYYEQYF. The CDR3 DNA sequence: TGTGCCTCCTCTAGCGACAAGTACTACGAGCAGTACTTC.

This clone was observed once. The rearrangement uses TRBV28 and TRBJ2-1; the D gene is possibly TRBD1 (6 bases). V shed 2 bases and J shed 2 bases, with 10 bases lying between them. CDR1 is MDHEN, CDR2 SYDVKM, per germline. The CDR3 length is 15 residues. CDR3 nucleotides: TGTGCCAGCAGTTTAGGGGGCAGCACCTACAATGAGCAGTTCTTC. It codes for CASSLGGSTYNEQFF.

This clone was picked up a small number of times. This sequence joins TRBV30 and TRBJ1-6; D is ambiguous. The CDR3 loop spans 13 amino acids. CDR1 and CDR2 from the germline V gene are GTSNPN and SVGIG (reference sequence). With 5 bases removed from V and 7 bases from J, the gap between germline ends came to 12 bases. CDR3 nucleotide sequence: TGTGCCTGGCTAAGCGGAGTGAATTCACCCCTCCACTTT. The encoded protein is CAWLSGVNSPLHF.

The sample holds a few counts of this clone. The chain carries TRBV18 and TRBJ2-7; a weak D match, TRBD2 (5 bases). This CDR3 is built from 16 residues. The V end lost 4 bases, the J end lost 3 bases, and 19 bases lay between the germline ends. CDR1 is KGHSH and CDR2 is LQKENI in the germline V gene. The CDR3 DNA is TGTGCCAGCTCACACATCCCGGGGTCGAGCGGCTACGAGCAGTACTTC. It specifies CASSHIPGSSGYEQYF.

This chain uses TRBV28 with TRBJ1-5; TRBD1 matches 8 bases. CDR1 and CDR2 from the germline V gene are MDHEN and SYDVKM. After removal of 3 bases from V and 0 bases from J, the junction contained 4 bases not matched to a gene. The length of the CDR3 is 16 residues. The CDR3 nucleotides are TGTGCCAGCAGTTTGAGCGGACAGGGTAGCAATCAGCCCCAGCATTTT. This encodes CASSLSGQGSNQPQHF.

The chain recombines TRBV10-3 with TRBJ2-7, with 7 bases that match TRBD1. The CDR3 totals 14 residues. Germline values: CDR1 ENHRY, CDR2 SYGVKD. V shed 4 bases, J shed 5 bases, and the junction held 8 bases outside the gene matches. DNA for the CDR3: TGTGCCATCAGTGGCAATGACAGGGACCACGAGCAGTACTTC. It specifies CAISGNDRDHEQYF.

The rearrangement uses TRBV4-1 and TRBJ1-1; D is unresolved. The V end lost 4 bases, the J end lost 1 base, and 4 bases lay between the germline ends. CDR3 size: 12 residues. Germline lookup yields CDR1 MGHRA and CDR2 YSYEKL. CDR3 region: CASSRANTEAFF. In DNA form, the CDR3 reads TGCGCCAGCAGCCGAGCGAACACTGAAGCTTTCTTT.

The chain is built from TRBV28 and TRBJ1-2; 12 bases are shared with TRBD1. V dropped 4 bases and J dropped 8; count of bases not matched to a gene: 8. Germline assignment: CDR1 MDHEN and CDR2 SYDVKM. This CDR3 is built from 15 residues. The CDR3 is CASSSLGQGASGYTF. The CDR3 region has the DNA TGTGCCAGCAGTTCATTGGGACAGGGGGCTAGCGGCTACACCTTC.

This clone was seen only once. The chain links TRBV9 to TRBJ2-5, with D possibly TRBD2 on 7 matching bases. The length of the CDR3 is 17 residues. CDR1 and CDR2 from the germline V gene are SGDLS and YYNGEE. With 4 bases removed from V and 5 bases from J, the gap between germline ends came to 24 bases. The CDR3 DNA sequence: TGTGCCAGCAGCCCCAAGGGGGGGAGGGAACCCGGGGAGACCCAGTACTTC. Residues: CASSPKGGREPGETQYF.

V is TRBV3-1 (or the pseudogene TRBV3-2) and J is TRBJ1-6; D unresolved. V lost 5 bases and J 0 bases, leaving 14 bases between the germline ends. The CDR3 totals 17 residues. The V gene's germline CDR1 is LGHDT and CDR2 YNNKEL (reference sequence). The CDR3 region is CASSSVRASSYNSPLHF. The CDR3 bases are TGTGCCAGCAGCTCTGTGAGGGCTAGCTCCTATAATTCACCCCTCCACTTT.

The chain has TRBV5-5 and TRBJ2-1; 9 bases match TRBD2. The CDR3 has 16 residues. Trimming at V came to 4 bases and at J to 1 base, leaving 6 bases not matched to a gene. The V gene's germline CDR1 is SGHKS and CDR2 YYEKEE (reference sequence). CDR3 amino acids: CASSLRTSESYNEQFF. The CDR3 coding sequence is TGTGCCAGCAGCCTACGGACTAGCGAGTCCTACAATGAGCAGTTCTTC.

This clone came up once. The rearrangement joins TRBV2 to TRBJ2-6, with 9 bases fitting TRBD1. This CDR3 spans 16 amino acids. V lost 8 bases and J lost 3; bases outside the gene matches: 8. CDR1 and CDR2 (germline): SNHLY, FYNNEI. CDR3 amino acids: CASGTGGKSGANVLTF. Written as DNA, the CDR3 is TGTGCCAGCGGCACAGGGGGCAAAAGTGGGGCCAACGTCCTGACTTTC.

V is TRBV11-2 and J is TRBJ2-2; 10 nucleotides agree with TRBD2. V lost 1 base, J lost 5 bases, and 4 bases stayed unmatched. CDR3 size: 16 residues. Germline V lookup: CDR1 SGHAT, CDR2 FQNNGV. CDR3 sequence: CASSLVAGGGTGELFF. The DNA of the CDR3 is TGTGCCAGCAGCTTAGTAGCGGGAGGCGGAACCGGGGAGCTGTTTTTT.

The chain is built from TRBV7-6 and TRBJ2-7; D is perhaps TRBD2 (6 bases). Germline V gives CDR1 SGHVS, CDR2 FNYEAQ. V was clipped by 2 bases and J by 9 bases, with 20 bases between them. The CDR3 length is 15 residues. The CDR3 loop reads CASSLQSVGGTGQYF. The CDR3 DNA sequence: TGTGCCAGCAGCTTACAATCTGTAGGAGGGACCGGGCAGTACTTC.

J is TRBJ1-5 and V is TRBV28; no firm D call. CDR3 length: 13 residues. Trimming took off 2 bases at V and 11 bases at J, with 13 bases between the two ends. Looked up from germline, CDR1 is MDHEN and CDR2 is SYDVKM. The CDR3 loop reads CASSLVRKPAQHF. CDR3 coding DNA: TGTGCCAGCAGTTTAGTCCGAAAGCCGGCCCAGCATTTT.

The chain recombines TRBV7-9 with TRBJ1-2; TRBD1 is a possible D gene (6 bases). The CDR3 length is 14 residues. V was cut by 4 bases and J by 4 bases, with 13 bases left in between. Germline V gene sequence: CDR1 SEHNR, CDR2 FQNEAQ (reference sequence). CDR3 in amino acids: CASSSMTGSYGYTF. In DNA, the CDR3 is TGTGCCAGCAGCTCAATGACAGGCAGCTATGGCTACACCTTC.